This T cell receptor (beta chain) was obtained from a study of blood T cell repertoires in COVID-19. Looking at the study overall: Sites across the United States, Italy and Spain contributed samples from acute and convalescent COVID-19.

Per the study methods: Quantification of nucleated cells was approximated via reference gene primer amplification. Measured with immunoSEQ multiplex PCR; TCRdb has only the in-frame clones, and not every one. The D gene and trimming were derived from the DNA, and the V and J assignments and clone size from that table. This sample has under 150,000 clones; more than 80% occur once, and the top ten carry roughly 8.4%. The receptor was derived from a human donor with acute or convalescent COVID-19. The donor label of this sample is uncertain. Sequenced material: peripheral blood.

The CDR3 DNA sequence: TGTGCCTGGAGTTTTTCCCTCCTACCTCAGCCCCAGCATTTT. It encodes CAWSFSLLPQPQHF. V usage is TRBV30 and J usage is TRBJ1-5; D ambiguous. The CDR3 is made up of 14 amino acids. In germline, CDR1 is GTSNPN, CDR2 SVGIG (reference sequence). The V and J ends lost 2 bases and 6 bases respectively, with 14 bases between them.